One sample yielded the 28 T cell receptor beta chains listed below, sequenced in a study of early T cells in non-severe SARS-CoV-2 infection. TCRdb reprocessed the 5' RACE reads with MiXCR, giving one entry per CDR3 protein. The table includes 35,000 to 50,000 distinct CDR3 sequences, around 6% detected once. The sequenced sample was whole blood. These receptor sequences come from an adult who was a healthcare worker with PCR-confirmed SARS-CoV-2 infection or an uninfected control (not recorded which).

The J gene is TRBJ2-1, the V gene TRBV28; TRBD2 might be the D (6 bases). The CDR3 has 16 residues. Trimming stripped 7 bases from V and 4 bases from J, with 20 bases between. Germline V gene data show CDR1 as MDHEN and CDR2 as SYDVKM. CDR3 residues: CASTEAGPGGYNEQFF. CDR3 DNA: TGTGCCAGCACCGAGGCGGGGCCCGGAGGATACAATGAGCAGTTCTTC.

Many counts were recorded for this clonotype. This chain links TRBV12-3 or TRBV12-4 with TRBJ2-7; 9 bases fit TRBD1. This CDR3 region has 16 residues. After removal of 6 bases from V and 5 bases from J, the junction contained 14 bases not matched to a gene. The CDR3 loop is CASSPRGTGLPHEQYF. The CDR3 DNA is TGTGCCAGCAGCCCGAGGGGGACAGGGTTACCCCACGAGCAGTACTTC.

In its sample, this clonotype was seen a few times. This chain connects TRBV5-1 to TRBJ2-3; D not certain. CDR3 size: 14 residues. The germline gives CDR1 SGHRS, CDR2 YFSETQ. Trimming removed 4 bases from V and 4 bases from J, with 13 bases in between. The CDR3 nucleotides read TGCGCCAGCAGCCCCGCCACAAGCGCAGATACGCAGTATTTT. This encodes CASSPATSADTQYF.

In this sample, this clonotype turned up many times. V usage is TRBV20-1 and J usage is TRBJ1-4; 8 bases are shared with TRBD1. CDR1 DFQATT and CDR2 SNEGSKA come from the germline V gene (reference sequence). V was clipped by 4 bases and J by 8 bases; unmatched bases: 3. This CDR3 has 12 amino acids. The CDR3 protein is CSAMAGGEKLFF. The CDR3 coding sequence is TGCAGTGCTATGGCAGGGGGCGAAAAACTGTTTTTT.

The genes are TRBV29-1 and TRBJ1-1; D might be TRBD1 (6 bases). CDR1 and CDR2 from the germline V gene are SQVTM and ANQGSEA. Trimming stripped 6 bases from V and 6 bases from J, with 11 bases between. This CDR3 has 11 amino acids. CDR3 bases: TGCAGCGTATCCCACAGGGCTGAAGCTTTCTTT. This sequence encodes CSVSHRAEAFF.

This clonotype was observed at least ten times. This rearrangement joins TRBV29-1 to TRBJ1-1; D unclear. V was trimmed by 4 bases and J by 0 bases, leaving 9 bases between them. Germline loops: CDR1 SQVTM, CDR2 ANQGSEA. This CDR3 is 13 amino acids long. CDR3 DNA sequence: TGCAGCGTTGGGCAGACCCTGAACACTGAAGCTTTCTTT. Translated, it gives CSVGQTLNTEAFF.

The rearrangement uses TRBV10-3 and TRBJ2-1; 12 bases map to TRBD1. This CDR3 has 18 residues. Germline CDR1 is ENHRY and CDR2 is SYGVKD. V lost 3 bases, J lost 3 bases, and 9 bases stayed unmatched. This CDR3 reads CAISEFPGQGAGYNEQFF. CDR3 bases: TGTGCCATCAGTGAATTCCCGGGACAGGGGGCGGGCTACAATGAGCAGTTCTTC.

The CDR3 spells CASSFSSYHADTQYF. The CDR3 nucleotides read TGTGCCAGCAGCTTCTCTAGCTATCATGCAGATACGCAGTATTTT. V usage is TRBV11-2 and J usage is TRBJ2-3; TRBD2 is a possible D gene (5 bases). With 3 bases removed from V and 4 bases from J, the gap between germline ends came to 14 bases. Germline assignment: CDR1 SGHAT and CDR2 FQNNGV. The CDR3 sequence is 15 residues long.

This clonotype was picked up many times. The rearrangement links TRBV20-1 to TRBJ2-7, with TRBD1 matching 7 bases. Trimming took 1 base from V and 1 from J; bases not matched to a gene: 10. CDR1 and CDR2 from the germline V gene are DFQATT and SNEGSKA (reference sequence). The CDR3 runs 16 residues. This CDR3 reads CSARASRTGKSYEQYF. CDR3 DNA sequence: TGCAGTGCTAGAGCTTCCAGGACAGGCAAGTCCTACGAGCAGTACTTC.

This clonotype has just a few counts. The chain is built from TRBV10-2 and TRBJ2-3; D unclear. Between the trimmed V and J ends, which lost 6 bases and 0 bases, there was a span of 13 bases. This CDR3 comprises 15 residues. CDR1 and CDR2 (germline): WSHSY, SAAADI. This CDR3 is CASREGPTSTDTQYF. Here the CDR3 DNA reads TGCGCCAGCAGGGAAGGACCTACCAGCACAGATACGCAGTATTTT.

In its sample, this clonotype was seen many times. The V and J genes are TRBV7-8 and TRBJ2-3; 7 bases are a match to TRBD1. The J segment lost 5 bases and the V segment lost 6 bases, leaving 11 bases of the junction unmatched. The germline V gene has CDR1 SGHVS and CDR2 FQNEAQ. The CDR3 has 15 amino acids. The CDR3, as DNA: TGTGCCAGCAGGCTCCACCAGGGGGTCGGAGATACGCAGTATTTT. This encodes CASRLHQGVGDTQYF.

The rearrangement joins TRBV7-3 to TRBJ1-1; a weak D match, TRBD1 (5 bases). V was trimmed by 4 bases and J by 4 bases, leaving 10 bases between them. From germline, CDR1 is SGHTA and CDR2 FQGTGA. The CDR3 loop spans 13 amino acids. The CDR3 here is CASSSDRGTEAFF. In nucleotides, the CDR3 is TGTGCCAGCAGCTCGGATAGGGGCACTGAAGCTTTCTTT.

This clonotype was picked up a small number of times. The chain has TRBV28 and TRBJ1-3; 8 nucleotides align to TRBD1. The CDR3 is 13 residues long. Germline loops: CDR1 MDHEN, CDR2 SYDVKM. The ends lost 4 bases at V and 9 bases at J; junction bases unmatched: 5. Written as DNA, the CDR3 is TGTGCCAGCAGTTCAGAGGACAGGGCCACCATATATTTT. Translated: CASSSEDRATIYF.

This clonotype was seen ten or more times. The chain recombines TRBV11-3 with TRBJ1-6, with D uncertain. This CDR3 has 14 amino acids. Germline V gene data show CDR1 as SGHNT and CDR2 as YENEEA. Trimming removed 3 bases at V and 7 bases at J, with 10 bases between. This chain's CDR3 is CASSLTGSNSPLHF. DNA for the CDR3: TGTGCCAGCAGCTTGACTGGTTCGAATTCACCCCTCCACTTT.

This clonotype was picked up a small number of times. The chain links TRBV12-3 or TRBV12-4 to TRBJ1-2; D uncertain. The V and J ends lost 0 bases and 3 bases respectively, with 2 bases between them. CDR3 size: 12 residues. Written as DNA, the CDR3 is TGTGCCAGCAGTTTAGCGCACTATGGCTACACCTTC. Translating gives CASSLAHYGYTF.

This clonotype was seen a handful of times. The rearrangement uses TRBV5-1 and TRBJ2-3; 7 nucleotides agree with TRBD2. Germline assignment: CDR1 SGHRS and CDR2 YFSETQ. The junction had 12 bases not matched to a gene; V was cut back by 6 bases and J by 2 bases. The CDR3 extends over 16 amino acids. This chain's CDR3 is CASTSGGTTDTDTQYF. For the CDR3, the DNA is TGCGCCAGCACTTCAGGAGGGACTACAGACACAGATACGCAGTATTTT. The full variable domain, rest sourced from reference TRBV5-1 and TRBJ2-3, is KAGVTQTPRYLIKTRGQQVTLSCSPISGHRSVSWYQQTPGQGLQFLFEYFSETQRNKGNFPGRFSGRQFSNSRSEMNVSTLELGDSALYLCASTSGGTTDTDTQYFGPGTRLTVL.

The chain links TRBV6-1 to TRBJ2-1; D is possibly TRBD1 (6 bases). Germline lookup yields CDR1 MNHNS and CDR2 SASEGT. V lost 1 base, J lost 5 bases, and 15 bases lay in between. The CDR3 contains 16 residues. The CDR3 here is CASSEVGGQGNNEQFF. The CDR3 DNA reads TGTGCCAGCAGTGAAGTCGGTGGGCAGGGGAACAATGAGCAGTTCTTC.

This clonotype has ten or more counts. This chain joins TRBV6-5 and TRBJ2-1; 8 bases match TRBD2. Trimming removed 0 bases from V and 6 bases from J; junction bases left unmatched: 7. The CDR3 has 16 amino acids. The V gene's germline CDR1 is MNHEY and CDR2 SVGAGI. The CDR3 sequence is CASSYSILRGGNEQFF. The CDR3 DNA is TGTGCCAGCAGTTACTCGATATTACGGGGGGGCAATGAGCAGTTCTTC.

The chain has TRBV6-2 or TRBV6-3 and TRBJ2-1; D gene unclear. Trimming left V 7 bases short and J 7 bases short, with 11 bases between. This CDR3 is 12 amino acids long. Germline CDR1 is MNHEY and CDR2 is SVGEGT. CDR3 nucleotide sequence: TGTGCCAGCACCTCCCGGCTTAATGAGCAGTTCTTC. It specifies CASTSRLNEQFF.

Ten or more counts support this clonotype. CDR3 sequence reads: CASSLARSGDEAFF. The CDR3 bases are TGTGCCAGCAGCTTAGCGAGGTCAGGGGATGAAGCTTTCTTT. The rearrangement joins TRBV7-6 to TRBJ1-1, with D possibly matching TRBD1 (6 bases). The CDR3 loop spans 14 amino acids. Trimming left V 0 bases short and J 7 bases short, with 12 bases between. The germline V gene has CDR1 SGHVS and CDR2 FNYEAQ.

This clonotype has ten or more counts. The rearrangement links TRBV3-1 to TRBJ1-5; 7 nucleotides align to TRBD1. The germline V gene has CDR1 LGHDT and CDR2 YNNKEL (reference sequence). Trimming cost V 1 base and J 7 bases; bases outside gene matches: 4. The CDR3 spans 14 residues. The CDR3 DNA follows: TGTGCCAGCAGCCAAGGACAGGGCCGACAGCCCCAGCATTTT. Protein sequence: CASSQGQGRQPQHF. The full variable domain, completed using reference TRBV3-1 and TRBJ1-5, is DTAVSQTPKYLVTQMGNDKSIKCEQNLGHDTMYWYKQDSKKFLKIMFSYNNKELIINETVPNRFSPKSPDKAHLNLHINSLELGDSAVYFCASSQGQGRQPQHFGDGTRLSIL.

This clonotype was seen ten or more times. V usage is TRBV29-1 and J usage is TRBJ2-3, with TRBD2 as a possible D gene (5 bases). The CDR3 sequence is 13 residues long. The germline V gene has CDR1 SQVTM and CDR2 ANQGSEA. The V end lost 6 bases, the J end lost 0 bases, and 10 bases lay between the germline ends. The CDR3 sequence: CSVFGDSTDTQYF. CDR3 DNA: TGCAGCGTATTCGGGGATAGCACAGATACGCAGTATTTT.

This clonotype was seen repeatedly, ten times or more. The junction departs from germline at one end; a sequencing error may be responsible. The V gene is TRBV7-7, the J gene TRBJ2-3; 8 bases are a match to TRBD2. The CDR3 extends over 16 amino acids. Germline V CDR1 and CDR2: SSHAT, FNYEAQ (reference sequence). CDR3 protein: CASSIGRVGVTDTQYF. CDR3 nucleotide sequence: TGTGCTAGCAGCATCGGGAGGGTTGGGGTCACAGATACGCAGTATTTT. Together with reference TRBV7-7 and TRBJ2-3, the CDR3 gives the full variable domain: GAGVSQSPRYKVTKRGQDVTLRCDPISSHATLYWYQQALGQGPEFLTYFNYEAQPDKSGLPSDRFSAERPEGSISTLTIQRTEQRDSAMYRCASSIGRVGVTDTQYFGPGTRLTVL.

Ten or more counts support this clonotype. The chain is built from TRBV27 and TRBJ1-1; D ambiguous. Germline lookup yields CDR1 MNHEY and CDR2 SMNVEV (reference sequence). The CDR3 runs 13 residues. Trimming pared 4 bases from V and 1 base from J, leaving 7 bases between. CDR3: CASSSTPNTEAFF. CDR3 coding DNA: TGTGCCAGCAGTTCGACACCGAACACTGAAGCTTTCTTT.

This clonotype was detected many times. The rearrangement joins TRBV5-1 to TRBJ2-1; the D is unclear. Between the trimmed V and J ends, which lost 0 bases and 4 bases, there was a span of 17 bases. Looked up from germline, CDR1 is SGHRS and CDR2 is YFSETQ. The CDR3 consists of 17 residues. In DNA, the CDR3 is TGCGCCAGCAGCTTGGCCTGGGCGGCGCTCGAGTACAATGAGCAGTTCTTC. Its translation: CASSLAWAALEYNEQFF.

This clonotype occurred a few times. The genes are TRBV21-1 and TRBJ2-3; TRBD2 is the table's D call and was not checked against the DNA. TRBV21-1 represents a pseudogene. This CDR3 has 17 residues. The CDR3 nucleotides are TGTGCCAGCATCCGACTAGCGGGGCGAACTAGCACAGATACGCAGTATTTT. It translates to CASIRLAGRTSTDTQYF.

The sample holds a few counts of this clonotype. The rearrangement uses TRBV7-2 and TRBJ1-5; TRBD1 might be the D (5 bases). V was clipped by 4 bases and J by 4 bases, with 14 bases between them. Germline CDR1 reads SGHTA; CDR2 reads FQGNSA. This CDR3 contains 15 residues. This CDR3 reads CASSSHIGGNQPQHF. The CDR3, as DNA: TGTGCCAGCAGCTCTCACATCGGGGGTAATCAGCCCCAGCATTTT.

This clonotype was picked up a small number of times. The rearrangement links TRBV7-2 to TRBJ1-2; D gene unclear. This CDR3 has 16 amino acids. Trimming left V 5 bases short and J 0 bases short, with 16 bases between. CDR1 and CDR2 from the germline V gene are SGHTA and FQGNSA. CDR3 loop: CASSPKAGKANYGYTF. DNA of the CDR3: TGTGCCAGCAGCCCCAAGGCAGGAAAAGCTAACTATGGCTACACCTTC.